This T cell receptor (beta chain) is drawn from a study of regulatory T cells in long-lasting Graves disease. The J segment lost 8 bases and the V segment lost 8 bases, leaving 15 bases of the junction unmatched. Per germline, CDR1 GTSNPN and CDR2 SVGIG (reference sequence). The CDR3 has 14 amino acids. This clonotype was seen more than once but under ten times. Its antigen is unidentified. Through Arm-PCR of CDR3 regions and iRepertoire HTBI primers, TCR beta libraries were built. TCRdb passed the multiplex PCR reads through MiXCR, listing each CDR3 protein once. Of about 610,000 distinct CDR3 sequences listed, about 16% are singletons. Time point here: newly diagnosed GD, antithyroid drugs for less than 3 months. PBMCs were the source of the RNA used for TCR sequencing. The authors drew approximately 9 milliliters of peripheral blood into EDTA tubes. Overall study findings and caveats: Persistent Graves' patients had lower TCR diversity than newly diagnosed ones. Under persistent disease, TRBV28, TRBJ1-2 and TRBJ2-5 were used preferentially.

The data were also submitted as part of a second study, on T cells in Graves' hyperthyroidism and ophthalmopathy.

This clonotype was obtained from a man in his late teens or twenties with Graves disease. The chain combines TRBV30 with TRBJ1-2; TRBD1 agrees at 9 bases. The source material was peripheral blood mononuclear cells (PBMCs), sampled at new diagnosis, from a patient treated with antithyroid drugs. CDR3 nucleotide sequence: TGTGCCCTGGCTTACGGACAGGGGACGAGAGGCTACACCTTC. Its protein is CALAYGQGTRGYTF. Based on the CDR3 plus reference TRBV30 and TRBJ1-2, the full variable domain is SQTIHQWPATLVQPVGSPLSLECTVEGTSNPNLYWYRQAAGRGLQLLFYSVGIGQISSEVPQNLSASRPQDRQFILSSKKLLLSDSGFYLCALAYGQGTRGYTFGSGTRLTVV.